The next 28 T cell receptor beta chains were all read from a single sample in a study of vaccination and CD4 T cells after COVID-19. No antigen has been assigned to these receptors. The study sequenced cultured CD4+ T cell DNA using the Oncomine TCR Beta short-read assay. TCRdb re-called the PCR reads through MiXCR, storing one row per CDR3 protein. The table has 15,000 to 20,000 distinct CDR3 sequences, roughly 27% seen once. The sample's treatment: approximately 9-day PBMC culture with coronavirus spike peptide pools or control peptides (ViraFEST assay). What was sequenced was cultured CD4+ T cells from blood. The receptors were sampled from a human donor with COVID-19.

This clonotype was seen only a few times. The V and J genes are TRBV25-1 and TRBJ1-1; 8 bases fit TRBD1. CDR1 is MGHDK and CDR2 is SYGVNS in the germline V gene. Trimming removed 6 bases from V and 1 base from J; junction bases left unmatched: 10. The CDR3 spans 16 residues. The CDR3 DNA is TGTGCCAGCAGGCTGACAGGGGCAGGTGGGAACACTGAAGCTTTCTTT. It is translated as CASRLTGAGGNTEAFF.

This chain joins TRBV5-1 and TRBJ1-1; maybe TRBD1 (6 bases). This CDR3 region has 15 residues. CDR1 is SGHRS and CDR2 is YFSETQ in the germline V gene. The V and J ends lost 2 bases and 3 bases respectively, with 14 bases between them. CDR3 in amino acids: CASSFRPGGDTEAFF. CDR3 sequence (DNA): TGCGCCAGCAGCTTCCGACCCGGGGGCGACACTGAAGCTTTCTTT.

This clonotype was recorded a few times. The chain employs TRBV7-2 and TRBJ2-4, with 9 positions matching TRBD1. With 5 bases clipped from V and 6 bases from J, the junction kept 14 bases outside the gene matches. In germline, CDR1 is SGHTA, CDR2 FQGNSA. This CDR3 region has 17 residues. Here the CDR3 reads CASSPQVDRGSGNIQYF. Written as DNA, the CDR3 is TGTGCCAGCAGCCCTCAAGTTGACAGGGGGTCGGGAAACATTCAGTACTTC.

In its sample, this clonotype was seen a few times. This sequence joins TRBV7-6 and TRBJ1-2, with D uncertain. Germline V lookup: CDR1 SGHVS, CDR2 FNYEAQ. The CDR3 covers 13 residues. Trimming stripped 5 bases from V and 9 bases from J, with 16 bases between. The CDR3 here is CASSPLAGESYTF. The DNA of the CDR3 is TGTGCCAGCAGCCCCCTTGCTGGGGAAAGCTACACCTTC.

V usage is TRBV7-2 and J usage is TRBJ2-5; the match to TRBD2 covers 11 bases. The CDR3 has 19 residues. The germline V gene encodes CDR1 SGHTA and CDR2 FQGNSA. V lost 0 bases and J lost 7; bases outside the gene matches: 16. DNA of the CDR3: TGTGCCAGCAGCTTAGCTTCGCGTTTGGCTAGCGGGGGGCTGTCGACCCAGTACTTC. This sequence encodes CASSLASRLASGGLSTQYF.

V is TRBV12-3 or TRBV12-4 and J is TRBJ1-1; tentative D call: TRBD1 (5 bases). V dropped 3 bases and J dropped 1 base, with 6 bases sitting between them. The CDR3 spans 13 residues. CDR3 in DNA: TGTGCCAGCAGTTTTGGACAGAACACTGAAGCTTTCTTT. Its translation: CASSFGQNTEAFF.

The chain has TRBV20-1 and TRBJ2-5, with 14 bases identical to TRBD2. The CDR3 runs 17 residues. Germline CDR1 reads DFQATT; CDR2 reads SNEGSKA (reference sequence). Losses at the gene ends were 3 bases for V and 1 base for J; bases not matched to a gene: 7. The CDR3 here is CSARSTSGGAFQETQYF. The CDR3 coding sequence is TGCAGTGCTAGGTCGACTAGCGGGGGGGCTTTCCAAGAGACCCAGTACTTC.

The chain employs TRBV5-8 and TRBJ1-5; D unclear. CDR1 is SGHTS and CDR2 is YDEGEE in the germline V gene. The CDR3 extends over 12 amino acids. Trimming removed 5 bases from V and 7 bases from J, with 10 bases in between. The CDR3 reads CASRYGRQPQHF. CDR3 coding DNA: TGTGCCAGCAGATATGGGCGCCAGCCCCAGCATTTT.

The V and J genes are TRBV6-5 and TRBJ2-2, with 7 bases aligning to TRBD1. Germline V gives CDR1 MNHEY, CDR2 SVGAGI. CDR3 length equals 15 residues. V lost 3 bases, J lost 7 bases, and 8 bases stayed unmatched. The CDR3 DNA is TGTGCCAGCAGTTATGGGCAGGGGGTCGACGGGGAGCTGTTTTTT. Protein sequence: CASSYGQGVDGELFF.

There are a few counts of this clonotype. This rearrangement joins TRBV4-3 to TRBJ2-3, with D maybe TRBD2 (6 bases). The CDR3 totals 16 residues. V shed 4 bases and J shed 6 bases, with 20 bases lying between them. The germline V gene encodes CDR1 LGHNA and CDR2 YSLEER. CDR3: CASSRLVGSAEDTQYF. The CDR3 DNA follows: TGCGCCAGCAGCCGCTTAGTCGGGAGCGCCGAGGATACGCAGTATTTT.

This clonotype turned up a few times. V is TRBV11-3 and J is TRBJ1-2; a weak D match, TRBD1 (5 bases). Trimming pared 4 bases from V and 7 bases from J, leaving 13 bases between. From germline, CDR1 is SGHNT and CDR2 YENEEA. The CDR3 is 13 amino acids. In nucleotides, the CDR3 is TGTGCCAGCAGCTGGGGGTATAGGGGTGGCTACACCTTC. It is translated as CASSWGYRGGYTF.

The table lists this clonotype with a few counts. The V call is TRBV6-5, the J call TRBJ1-6; D is unresolved. CDR1 and CDR2 from the germline V gene are MNHEY and SVGAGI. The CDR3 spans 15 residues. Trimming removed 0 bases from V and 5 bases from J, with 8 bases in between. The CDR3 is CASSYSGGDNSPLHF. CDR3 nucleotides: TGTGCCAGCAGTTACTCCGGCGGCGATAATTCACCCCTCCACTTT.

The chain uses TRBV29-1 and TRBJ2-7; a weak D match, TRBD2 (5 bases). CDR3 length equals 13 residues. V was pared by 4 bases and J by 3 bases, with 13 bases between. Germline values: CDR1 SQVTM, CDR2 ANQGSEA. The DNA of the CDR3 is TGCAGCGTTGTCGAGGGAAACTTCTACGAGCAGTACTTC. Protein product: CSVVEGNFYEQYF.

There are a few counts of this clonotype. This sequence joins TRBV6-2 or TRBV6-3 and TRBJ2-1; no clear D. This CDR3 has 11 residues. Germline loops: CDR1 MNHEY, CDR2 SVGEGT. V lost 6 bases, J lost 7 bases, and 7 bases lay in between. CDR3 nucleotide sequence: TGTGCCAGCAGCAAGACTAATGAGCAGTTCTTC. This sequence encodes CASSKTNEQFF.

This rearrangement joins TRBV21-1 to TRBJ1-6. TRBV21-1 is flagged as a pseudogene. The CDR3 is 13 residues long. CDR3 DNA: TGTGCCAGCCCGAGTCGGAGGAATTCACCCCTCCACTTT. Translating it yields CASPSRRNSPLHF.

This clonotype appeared a few times. V is TRBV7-3 and J is TRBJ1-5; D possibly corresponds to TRBD1 (6 bases). Germline V gene data show CDR1 as SGHTA and CDR2 as FQGTGA. The length of the CDR3 is 12 residues. DNA for the CDR3: TGTAAGACGGGGGCAGGGAATCAGCCCCAGCATTTT. Residues: CKTGAGNQPQHF.

The chain combines TRBV6-1 with TRBJ2-5, with D perhaps matching TRBD2 (6 bases). V lost 8 bases, J lost 5 bases, and 15 bases lay in between. Germline V CDR1 and CDR2: MNHNS, SASEGT. The CDR3 covers 13 residues. CDR3: CASRSPGRETQYF. DNA for the CDR3: TGTGCCAGCCGAAGCCCAGGGAGGGAGACCCAGTACTTC.

J is TRBJ1-4 and V is TRBV20-1; 10 bases line up with TRBD1. V trimming: 5 bases; J trimming: 4 bases; junction bases outside the gene matches: 13. CDR3 size: 17 residues. CDR1 DFQATT and CDR2 SNEGSKA come from the germline V gene (reference sequence). The CDR3 loop reads CSAPAPGQGLDNEKLFF. CDR3 sequence (DNA): TGCAGTGCTCCGGCCCCGGGACAGGGGCTGGATAATGAAAAACTGTTTTTT.

This clonotype has a handful of counts. The CDR3 region has the DNA TGTGCCAGCAGCCTTAGGGATGGGTCCCTTACCGGGGAGCTGTTTTTT. This codes for CASSLRDGSLTGELFF. The chain joins TRBV11-2 to TRBJ2-2; no clear D gene. From germline, CDR1 is SGHAT and CDR2 FQNNGV. This CDR3 has 16 residues. Trimming took off 5 bases at V and 5 bases at J, with 18 bases between the two ends.

V usage is TRBV18 and J usage is TRBJ1-1; TRBD1 might be the D (6 bases). Per germline, CDR1 KGHSH and CDR2 LQKENI. V was shortened by 3 bases and J by 12 bases, with 29 bases between the two germline ends. The CDR3 contains 17 residues. As DNA, the CDR3 is TGTGCCAGCTCACCCTTCAAGTCAACTGGGGCAGGGGATTCGACTTTCTTT. It encodes CASSPFKSTGAGDSTFF.

In this sample, this clonotype turned up once. The genes are TRBV2 and TRBJ2-3; D might be TRBD1 or TRBD2, each matching 6 bases. From germline, CDR1 is SNHLY and CDR2 FYNNEI. Trimming stripped 6 bases from V and 5 bases from J, with 15 bases between. The CDR3 length is 14 residues. CDR3 residues: CASRGGNRVDTQYF. Written as DNA, the CDR3 is TGTGCCAGCAGGGGGGGCAACAGGGTAGATACGCAGTATTTT.

This clonotype has just a few counts. The genes are TRBV7-2 and TRBJ2-5; D may be TRBD1 (5 bases). The CDR3 sequence is 14 residues long. The germline V gene has CDR1 SGHTA and CDR2 FQGNSA. Deletions cut 0 bases from V and 2 bases from J, with 7 bases between. DNA of the CDR3: TGTGCCAGCAGCTTAGCGGACATACAAGAGACCCAGTACTTC. Amino acids: CASSLADIQETQYF.

This chain links TRBV19 with TRBJ2-6; D uncertain. Trimming removed 6 bases at V and 0 bases at J, with 6 bases between. The CDR3 has 14 residues. Germline-derived CDR1 and CDR2 are LNHDA and SQIVND (reference sequence). CDR3 in amino acids: CASRDGSGANVLTF. The CDR3 DNA reads TGTGCCAGTAGGGACGGCTCTGGGGCCAACGTCCTGACTTTC.

In its sample, this clonotype was seen a few times. CDR3 protein: CASSLEVRGPSETQYF. As DNA, the CDR3 is TGCGCCAGCAGCTTGGAGGTACGGGGTCCCTCGGAGACCCAGTACTTC. The rearrangement links TRBV5-1 to TRBJ2-5, with a weak D call TRBD2 (5 bases). The length of the CDR3 is 16 residues. Germline V CDR1 and CDR2: SGHRS, YFSETQ. Deletions cut 0 bases from V and 5 bases from J, with 17 bases between.

This clonotype counts as medium-sized. The chain joins TRBV19 to TRBJ1-6; the match to TRBD1 covers 7 bases. This CDR3 contains 15 residues. Germline-derived CDR1 and CDR2 are LNHDA and SQIVND (reference sequence). With V trimmed by 6 bases and J by 5 bases, 7 bases remained unmatched. CDR3 sequence reads: CASSRTGRDNSPLHF. CDR3 sequence (DNA): TGTGCCAGTAGCCGGACAGGCCGAGATAATTCACCCCTCCACTTT.

This clonotype showed up just a few times. This chain uses TRBV7-2 with TRBJ2-2, with 7 bases aligning to TRBD1. CDR1 is SGHTA, CDR2 FQGNSA, per germline. V dropped 5 bases and J dropped 5; count of bases not matched to a gene: 11. The CDR3 loop spans 16 amino acids. The CDR3: CASSPGVRGRTGELFF. CDR3 sequence (DNA): TGTGCCAGCAGCCCTGGGGTGAGGGGGCGGACCGGGGAGCTGTTTTTT.

The chain combines TRBV6-5 with TRBJ1-5; D not resolved. From germline, CDR1 is MNHEY and CDR2 SVGAGI. V lost 2 bases to trimming and J lost 0 bases, with 14 bases between them. The CDR3 sequence is 17 residues long. The CDR3 region is CASSYRPTNYSNQPQHF. The DNA of the CDR3 is TGTGCCAGCAGTTACCGACCGACCAACTATAGCAATCAGCCCCAGCATTTT.

This clonotype turned up a few times. The chain links TRBV20-1 to TRBJ2-3; TRBD2 matches 7 bases. V shed 3 bases, J shed 4 bases, and the junction held 7 bases outside the gene matches. In germline, CDR1 is DFQATT, CDR2 SNEGSKA (reference sequence). This CDR3 is built from 14 residues. CDR3 loop: CSASWEGFADTQYF. CDR3 DNA sequence: TGCAGTGCTAGTTGGGAGGGTTTCGCAGATACGCAGTATTTT.